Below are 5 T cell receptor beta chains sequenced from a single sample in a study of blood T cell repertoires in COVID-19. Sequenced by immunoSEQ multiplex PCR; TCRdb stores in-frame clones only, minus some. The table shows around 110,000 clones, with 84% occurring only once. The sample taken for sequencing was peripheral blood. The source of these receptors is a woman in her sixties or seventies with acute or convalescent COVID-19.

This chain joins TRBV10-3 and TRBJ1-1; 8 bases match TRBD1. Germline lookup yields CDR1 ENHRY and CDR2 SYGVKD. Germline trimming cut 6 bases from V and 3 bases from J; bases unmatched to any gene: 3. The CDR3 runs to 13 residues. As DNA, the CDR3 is TGTGCCATCAGGACAGGGGAAGACACTGAAGCTTTCTTT. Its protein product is CAIRTGEDTEAFF.

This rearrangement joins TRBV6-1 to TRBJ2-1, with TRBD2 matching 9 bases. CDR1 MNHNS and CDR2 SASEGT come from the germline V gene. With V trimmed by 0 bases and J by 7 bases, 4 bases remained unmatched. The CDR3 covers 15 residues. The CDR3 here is CASSEASLAGNEQFF. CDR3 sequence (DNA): TGTGCCAGCAGTGAAGCATCGCTAGCGGGAAATGAGCAGTTCTTC.

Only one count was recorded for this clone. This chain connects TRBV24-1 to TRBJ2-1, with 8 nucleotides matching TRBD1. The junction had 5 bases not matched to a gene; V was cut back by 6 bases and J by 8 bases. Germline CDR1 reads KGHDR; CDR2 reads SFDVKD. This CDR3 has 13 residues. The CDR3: CATSRQGSDEQFF. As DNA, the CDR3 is TGTGCCACCAGTCGACAGGGGTCGGATGAGCAGTTCTTC.

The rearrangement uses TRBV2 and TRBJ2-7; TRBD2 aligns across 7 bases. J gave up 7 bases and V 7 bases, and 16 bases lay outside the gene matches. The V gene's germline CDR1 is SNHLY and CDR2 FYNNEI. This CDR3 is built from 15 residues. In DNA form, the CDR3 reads TGTGCCAGCAATAGGAGGGCGGGAGCCGATCGGGAGCAGTACTTC. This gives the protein CASNRRAGADREQYF. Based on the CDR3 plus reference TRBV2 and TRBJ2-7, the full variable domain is EPEVTQTPSHQVTQMGQEVILRCVPISNHLYFYWYRQILGQKVEFLVSFYNNEISEKSEIFDDQFSVERPDGSNFTLKIRSTKLEDSAMYFCASNRRAGADREQYFGPGTRLTVT.

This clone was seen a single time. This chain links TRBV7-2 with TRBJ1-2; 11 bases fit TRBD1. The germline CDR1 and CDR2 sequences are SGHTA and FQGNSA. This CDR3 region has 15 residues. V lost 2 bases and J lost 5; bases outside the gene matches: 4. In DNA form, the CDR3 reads TGTGCCAGCAGCTTAAGGACAGGGGGCAATTATGGCTACACCTTC. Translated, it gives CASSLRTGGNYGYTF.